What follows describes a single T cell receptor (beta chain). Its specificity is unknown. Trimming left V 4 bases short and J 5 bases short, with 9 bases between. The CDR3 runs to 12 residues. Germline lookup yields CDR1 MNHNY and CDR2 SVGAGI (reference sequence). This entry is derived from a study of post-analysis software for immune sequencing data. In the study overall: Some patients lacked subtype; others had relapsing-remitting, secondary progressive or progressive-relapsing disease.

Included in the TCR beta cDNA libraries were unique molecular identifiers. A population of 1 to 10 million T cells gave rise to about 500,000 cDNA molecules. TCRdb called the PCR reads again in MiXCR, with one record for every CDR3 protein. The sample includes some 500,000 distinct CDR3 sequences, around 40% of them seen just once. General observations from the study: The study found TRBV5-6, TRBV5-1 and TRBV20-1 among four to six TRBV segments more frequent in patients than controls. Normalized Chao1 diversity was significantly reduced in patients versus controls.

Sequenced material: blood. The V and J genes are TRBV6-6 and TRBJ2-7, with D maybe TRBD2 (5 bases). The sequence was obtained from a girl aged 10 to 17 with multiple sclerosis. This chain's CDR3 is CASSSLAHEQYF. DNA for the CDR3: TGTGCCAGCAGTTCCCTAGCCCACGAGCAGTACTTC.